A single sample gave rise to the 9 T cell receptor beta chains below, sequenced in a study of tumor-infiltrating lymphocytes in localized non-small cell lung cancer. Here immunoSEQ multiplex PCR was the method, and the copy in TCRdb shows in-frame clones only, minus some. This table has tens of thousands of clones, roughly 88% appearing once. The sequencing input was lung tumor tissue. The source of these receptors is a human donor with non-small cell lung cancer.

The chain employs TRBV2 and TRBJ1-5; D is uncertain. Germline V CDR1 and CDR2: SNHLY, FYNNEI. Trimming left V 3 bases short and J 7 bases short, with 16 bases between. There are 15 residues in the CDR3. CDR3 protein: CASSDRSGRYQPQHF. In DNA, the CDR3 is TGTGCCAGCAGTGACAGATCTGGTCGGTACCAGCCCCAGCATTTT.

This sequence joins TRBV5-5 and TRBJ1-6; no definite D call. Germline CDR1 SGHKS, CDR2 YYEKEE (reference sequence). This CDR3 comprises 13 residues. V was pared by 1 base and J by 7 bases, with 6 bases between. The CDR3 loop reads CASSLNRNSPLHF. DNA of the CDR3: TGTGCCAGCAGCTTGAACCGCAATTCACCCCTCCACTTT.

The CDR3 nucleotides are TGCAGTGCTAGCGTGGAGGAGACCCAGTACTTC. Translating it yields CSASVEETQYF. This rearrangement joins TRBV20-1 to TRBJ2-5; no firm D call. The CDR3 extends over 11 amino acids. Looked up from germline, CDR1 is DFQATT and CDR2 is SNEGSKA (reference sequence). Trimming cost V 3 bases and J 5 bases, with 7 bases left between them.

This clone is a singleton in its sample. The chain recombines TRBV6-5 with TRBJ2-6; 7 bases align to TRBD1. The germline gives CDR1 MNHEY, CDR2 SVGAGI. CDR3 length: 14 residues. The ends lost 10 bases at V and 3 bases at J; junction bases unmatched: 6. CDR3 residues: CATRQGIGANVLTF. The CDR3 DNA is TGTGCCACACGACAGGGCATTGGGGCCAACGTCCTGACTTTC.

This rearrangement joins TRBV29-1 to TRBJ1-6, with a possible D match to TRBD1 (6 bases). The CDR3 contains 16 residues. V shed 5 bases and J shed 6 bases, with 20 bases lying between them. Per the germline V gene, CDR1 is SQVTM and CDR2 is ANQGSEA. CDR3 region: CSVSTTGTGCNSPLHF. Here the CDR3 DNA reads TGCAGCGTTTCTACGACAGGTACGGGGTGTAATTCACCCCTCCACTTT.

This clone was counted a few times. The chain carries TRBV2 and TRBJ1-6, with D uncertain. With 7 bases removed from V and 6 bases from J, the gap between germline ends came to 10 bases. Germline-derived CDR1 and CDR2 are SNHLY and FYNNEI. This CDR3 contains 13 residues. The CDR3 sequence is CASKPGTNSPLHF. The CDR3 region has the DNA TGTGCCAGCAAGCCGGGCACTAATTCACCCCTCCACTTT.

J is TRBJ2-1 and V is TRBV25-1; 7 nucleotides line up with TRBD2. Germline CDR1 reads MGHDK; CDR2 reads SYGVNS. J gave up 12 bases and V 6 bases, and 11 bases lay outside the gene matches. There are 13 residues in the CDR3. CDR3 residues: CASRGDYEPGQFF. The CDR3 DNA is TGTGCCAGCAGGGGGGACTATGAGCCGGGGCAGTTCTTC. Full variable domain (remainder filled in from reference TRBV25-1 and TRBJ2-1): EADIYQTPRYLVIGTGKKITLECSQTMGHDKMYWYQQDPGMELHLIHYSYGVNSTEKGDLSSESTVSRIRTEHFPLTLESARPSHTSQYLCASRGDYEPGQFFGPGTRLTVL.

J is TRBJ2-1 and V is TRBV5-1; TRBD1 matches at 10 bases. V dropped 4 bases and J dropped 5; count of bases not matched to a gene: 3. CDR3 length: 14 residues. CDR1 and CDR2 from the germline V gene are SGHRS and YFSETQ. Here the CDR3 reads CASSPGQGNNEQFF. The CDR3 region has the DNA TGCGCCAGCAGCCCGGGACAGGGGAACAATGAGCAGTTCTTC.

Written as DNA, the CDR3 is TGTGCCAGCAGCCAGGGGGCGCGGGCTAATGAAAAACTGTTTTTT. Its translation: CASSQGARANEKLFF. The rearrangement joins TRBV7-2 to TRBJ1-4; 8 nucleotides match TRBD1. Trimming removed 5 bases from V and 3 bases from J; junction bases left unmatched: 5. CDR1 is SGHTA and CDR2 is FQGNSA in the germline V gene. The CDR3 length is 15 residues.